Shown below are 27 T cell receptor beta chains from a single sample sequenced in a study of T cell clonality in common variable immunodeficiency. Study conclusions and caveats: Reportedly, TCR beta sequences from common variable immunodeficiency showed fewer deletions and N-nucleotide insertions.

These receptors have no identified antigens. Repertoires were generated with immunoSEQ multiplex PCR, while TCRdb's copy carries only in-frame clones and drops some. This repertoire holds 10,000 to 13,000 clones, and none appear only once. The sample consisted of peripheral blood mononuclear cells. The receptors come from a human donor with common variable immunodeficiency.

Points on this clone: The read finishes 3 residues shy of the CDR3 end, and the germline J gene is used to complete it. This sequence joins TRBV18 and TRBJ1-4; 7 positions agree with TRBD1. The CDR3 runs 14 residues. Trimming cost V 4 bases and J 3 bases; bases outside gene matches: 2. Germline V gene data show CDR1 as KGHSH and CDR2 as LQKENI. CDR3 bases read: TGTGCCAGCTCACGACAGGGAGCTAATGAAAAA. Amino acid sequence: CASSRQGANEK. The complete CDR3 sequence is CASSRQGANEKLFF.

For this clone: The sequenced fragment ends 3 residues before the CDR3 boundary, so the rest is inferred from the germline J gene. The chain couples TRBV19 to TRBJ2-7, with 7 positions matching TRBD2. The CDR3 runs 17 residues. Germline CDR1 reads LNHDA; CDR2 reads SQIVND (reference sequence). V dropped 6 bases and J dropped 3; count of bases not matched to a gene: 17. This CDR3 is CASRHPHGGSGVYEQYF. Incomplete CDR3 DNA: TGTGCCAGTAGACACCCCCATGGCGGGAGTGGGGTCTACGAG. Using reference TRBV19 and TRBJ2-7 for the parts outside the CDR3, the full variable domain is DGGITQSPKYLFRKEGQNVTLSCEQNLNHDAMYWYRQDPGQGLRLIYYSQIVNDFQKGDIAEGYSVSREKKESFPLTVTSAQKNPTAFYLCASRHPHGGSGVYEQYFGPGTRLTVT.

This clone turned up a few times. The read comes to an end 3 residues before the CDR3 does, leaving the germline J gene to fill in the end. The chain recombines TRBV20-1 with TRBJ2-7, with 9 bases fitting TRBD2. The J segment lost 3 bases and the V segment lost 0 bases, leaving 9 bases of the junction unmatched. Germline CDR1 and CDR2: DFQATT and SNEGSKA (reference sequence). The CDR3 is 16 residues long. The CDR3 DNA, read in part, is TGCAGTGCTAGAGACGTACTAGCGGGTTTTTTCTACGAG. This encodes CSARDVLAGFFYE. The whole CDR3 sequence is CSARDVLAGFFYEQYF.

For this clone: The read terminates 3 residues before the CDR3 end, so the remaining end is supplied by the germline J gene. The V and J genes are TRBV18 and TRBJ1-5, with 8 bases fitting TRBD1. Germline CDR1 and CDR2: KGHSH and LQKENI. The J segment lost 4 bases and the V segment lost 6 bases, leaving 5 bases of the junction unmatched. The CDR3 totals 14 residues. The CDR3 DNA, read in part, is TGTGCCAGCTCGCAGACAGGGGATAATCAGCCC. Residues: CASSQTGDNQP. The whole CDR3 is CASSQTGDNQPQHF.

Of note for this clone: The read comes to an end 3 residues before the CDR3 does, leaving the germline J gene to fill in the end. Other DNA sequences in this specimen translate into the identical CDR3. The chain carries TRBV7-3 and TRBJ2-7; D is perhaps TRBD1 or TRBD2 (5 bases each). The V and J ends lost 5 bases and 6 bases respectively, with 14 bases between them. CDR3 length: 13 residues. CDR1 is SGHTA, CDR2 FQGTGA, per germline. The sequenced CDR3 bases are TGTGCCAGCAGCCGTGACGAGGGGAGCGAG. Translation gives CASSRDEGSE. The entire CDR3 reads CASSRDEGSEQYF.

This clone was seen only a few times. The CDR3 goes on 3 residues after the read ends, and that part is filled in from the germline J gene. The V call is TRBV18, the J call TRBJ1-5; possible D gene TRBD1, 6 bases. The CDR3 covers 16 residues. Germline CDR1 and CDR2: KGHSH and LQKENI. The V gene lost 8 bases and the J gene lost 3 bases, with 20 bases spanning the gap. The sequenced part of the CDR3 DNA is TGTGCCAGCAGGTCGGCAGGGGACCCCCTCAATCAGCCC. Translated, it gives CASRSAGDPLNQP. The full CDR3 sequence reads CASRSAGDPLNQPQHF.

This clone was detected a few times. The CDR3 end lies 3 residues beyond the end of the read and is filled in from the germline J gene. The genes are TRBV19 and TRBJ1-5; D is undetermined. From germline, CDR1 is LNHDA and CDR2 SQIVND (reference sequence). The CDR3 is made up of 15 amino acids. Trimming cost V 5 bases and J 0 bases, with 11 bases left between them. CDR3 residues: CASSGRKGSNQPQHF. Partial CDR3 DNA: TGTGCCAGTAGTGGGCGTAAAGGTAGCAATCAGCCC.

This CDR3 is CASSLGGPGGETQYF. Incomplete CDR3 DNA: TGTGCCAGCAGCTTAGGAGGTCCCGGGGGGGAGACC. The gene calls are TRBV7-2 and TRBJ2-5, with 7 bases aligning to TRBD2. The read gets to within 3 residues of the CDR3 end, and the germline J gene fills in the rest. The CDR3 is 15 residues long. The germline V gene encodes CDR1 SGHTA and CDR2 FQGNSA. V lost 1 base and J lost 5; bases outside the gene matches: 7.

This clone came up a few times. With the read ending 3 residues before the CDR3 end, the germline J gene is used to fill in that end. The rearrangement joins TRBV18 to TRBJ1-5, with 8 nucleotides matching TRBD1. Per germline, CDR1 KGHSH and CDR2 LQKENI. V lost 0 bases, J lost 7 bases, and 5 bases stayed unmatched. The CDR3 sequence is 15 residues long. The part of the CDR3 DNA that was read is TGTGCCAGCTCACCACCGTCAGGGGGCGGCCAGCCC. It encodes CASSPPSGGGQP. The complete CDR3 sequence is CASSPPSGGGQPQHF.

This clone was seen more than once but under ten times. The read halts 3 residues ahead of the CDR3 end, with the missing end drawn from the germline J gene. The chain has TRBV7-9 and TRBJ1-5, with 8 nucleotides matching TRBD1. After removal of 5 bases from V and 7 bases from J, the junction contained 10 bases not matched to a gene. CDR1 and CDR2 from the germline V gene are SEHNR and FQNEAQ (reference sequence). This CDR3 is 15 amino acids long. CDR3 protein: CASSLTAGGGQPQHF. CDR3 DNA (partial): TGTGCCAGCAGCCTAACTGCAGGGGGCGGCCAGCCC.

Notes on this clone: The read ends 3 residues before the CDR3 terminus; that terminus is restored from the germline J gene. The V gene is TRBV7-3, the J gene TRBJ2-2, with 10 bases matching TRBD2. The CDR3 is 17 residues long. V lost 5 bases and J lost 1; bases outside the gene matches: 7. Per germline, CDR1 SGHTA and CDR2 FQGTGA. The CDR3 region is CASSPHLAGVNTGELFF. The DNA read from the CDR3 is TGTGCCAGCAGCCCCCATCTAGCGGGAGTGAACACCGGGGAG.

A word on this clone: The CDR3 is cut off 3 residues early in the read; its end comes from the germline J gene. This chain connects TRBV7-3 to TRBJ2-1; 12 bases line up with TRBD2. CDR1 SGHTA and CDR2 FQGTGA come from the germline V gene. This CDR3 is 15 amino acids long. V was clipped by 2 bases and J by 7 bases; unmatched bases: 3. Here the CDR3 reads CASSLPTSGRNEQFF. The DNA read from the CDR3 is TGTGCCAGCAGCTTACCGACTAGCGGGAGAAATGAG.

This clone has only a few counts. The read gets to within 3 residues of the CDR3 end, and the germline J gene fills in the rest. This sequence joins TRBV7-9 and TRBJ2-2, with a tentative D call TRBD2 (6 bases). The germline CDR1 and CDR2 sequences are SEHNR and FQNEAQ (reference sequence). The CDR3 is made up of 15 amino acids. V lost 1 base to trimming and J lost 6 bases, with 12 bases between them. The covered CDR3 bases are TGTGCCAGCAGCTTAGAACTAGCTGGCGCCGGGGAG. It translates to CASSLELAGAGE. The whole CDR3 sequence reads CASSLELAGAGELFF.

This clone has more than one count but fewer than ten. The CDR3 end lies 3 residues beyond the end of the read and is filled in from the germline J gene. The chain carries TRBV7-6 and TRBJ2-1, with 12 bases aligning to TRBD2. The CDR3 totals 16 residues. V lost 1 base, J lost 4 bases, and 2 bases stayed unmatched. Germline CDR1 and CDR2: SGHVS and FNYEAQ. CDR3 sequence: CASSLGGLAGYNEQFF. The part of the CDR3 DNA that was read is TGTGCCAGCAGCTTAGGGGGACTAGCGGGTTACAATGAG.

This clone came up a few times. With the read ending 3 residues before the CDR3 end, the germline J gene is used to fill in that end. This sequence joins TRBV5-1 and TRBJ2-2; unclear D gene. Germline V gene lookup returns CDR1 SGHRS and CDR2 YFSETQ. The CDR3 spans 14 residues. Trimming stripped 4 bases from V and 2 bases from J, with 9 bases between. The CDR3 reads CASSLDGNTGELFF. CDR3 bases read: TGCGCCAGCAGCCTGGACGGTAACACCGGGGAG.

This clone showed up just a few times. The DNA ends 3 residues before the CDR3 does, and the rest of the CDR3 is filled in from the germline J gene. The chain employs TRBV7-2 and TRBJ2-3, with 8 bases fitting TRBD1. With 3 bases clipped from V and 8 bases from J, the junction kept 1 base outside the gene matches. This CDR3 spans 12 amino acids. Germline-derived CDR1 and CDR2 are SGHTA and FQGNSA. CDR3 sequence: CASSLDRVTQYF. The covered CDR3 bases are TGTGCCAGCAGCTTGGACAGGGTTACG.

Concerning this clone: The read finishes 3 residues shy of the CDR3 end, and the germline J gene is used to complete it. This sequence joins TRBV7-2 and TRBJ2-1, with 13 nucleotides matching TRBD2. The V gene end was trimmed by 6 bases and the J gene end by 6 bases; junction bases not matched to a gene: 5. Germline V CDR1 and CDR2: SGHTA, FQGNSA. This CDR3 region has 15 residues. The CDR3 protein is CASRSTSGRINEQFF. The sequenced part of the CDR3 DNA is TGTGCCAGCAGGTCGACTAGCGGGAGGATCAATGAG.

In its sample, this clone was seen a few times. The CDR3 goes on 3 residues after the read ends, and that part is filled in from the germline J gene. The rearrangement links TRBV29-1 to TRBJ2-3; weak D call: TRBD1 (5 bases). CDR3 size: 13 residues. V lost 1 base, J lost 3 bases, and 8 bases lay in between. The germline V gene has CDR1 SQVTM and CDR2 ANQGSEA. CDR3 DNA, as far as it was read: TGCAGCGTTGAAGGGACAAGAACAGATACG. It is translated as CSVEGTRTDT. The entire CDR3 is CSVEGTRTDTQYF.

In this sample, this clone turned up a few times. The read gets to within 3 residues of the CDR3 end, and the germline J gene fills in the rest. The rearrangement links TRBV19 to TRBJ2-1, with D possibly matching TRBD2 (7 bases). This CDR3 region has 12 residues. V lost 6 bases, J lost 8 bases, and 11 bases lay in between. Germline V gene data show CDR1 as LNHDA and CDR2 as SQIVND (reference sequence). The CDR3 DNA, read in part, is TGTGCCAGTAGCAGGGGAGGGTATGAG. Protein sequence: CASSRGGYE. The CDR3 reads in full as CASSRGGYEQFF. Together with reference TRBV19 and TRBJ2-1, the CDR3 gives the full variable domain: DGGITQSPKYLFRKEGQNVTLSCEQNLNHDAMYWYRQDPGQGLRLIYYSQIVNDFQKGDIAEGYSVSREKKESFPLTVTSAQKNPTAFYLCASSRGGYEQFFGPGTRLTVL.

About this clone: The CDR3 end is not reached by the read, which stops 3 residues before it; the germline J gene fills it in. V gene TRBV7-2 combines with J gene TRBJ2-7; TRBD1 agrees at 9 bases. With V trimmed by 3 bases and J by 5 bases, 8 bases remained unmatched. The length of the CDR3 is 15 residues. Germline V gene data show CDR1 as SGHTA and CDR2 as FQGNSA. The sequenced CDR3 bases are TGTGCCAGCAGCTTCTCGGGACAGGGCGGGAACGAG. This encodes CASSFSGQGGNE. The full CDR3 sequence reads CASSFSGQGGNEQYF.

Comment on this clone: The read ends 3 residues before the CDR3 terminus; that terminus is restored from the germline J gene. The rearrangement joins TRBV7-3 to TRBJ1-1; D might be TRBD1 (5 bases). The CDR3 spans 13 residues. The ends were cut back, 3 bases at V and 1 base at J, with 6 bases in the middle. Germline CDR1 SGHTA, CDR2 FQGTGA. CDR3 sequence: CASSFGGNTEAFF. The sequenced CDR3 bases are TGTGCCAGCAGCTTCGGGGGGAACACTGAA.

This clone showed up just a few times. The sequenced fragment ends 3 residues before the CDR3 boundary, so the rest is inferred from the germline J gene. The chain employs TRBV7-2 and TRBJ2-5, with TRBD1 identical over 10 bases. V gave up 2 bases and J gave up 1 base; unmatched junction bases: 1. This CDR3 contains 15 residues. The germline V gene encodes CDR1 SGHTA and CDR2 FQGNSA. The sequenced part of the CDR3 DNA is TGTGCCAGCAGCTTATGGGACAGGGGCCAAGAGACC. Translated: CASSLWDRGQET. In full, the CDR3 reads CASSLWDRGQETQYF.

This clone has a handful of counts. The CDR3 end lies 3 residues beyond the end of the read and is filled in from the germline J gene. The rearrangement links TRBV7-9 to TRBJ1-6; 7 bases line up with TRBD1. This CDR3 has 13 amino acids. J lost 10 bases, V lost 9 bases, and 9 bases had no gene match. Per germline, CDR1 SEHNR and CDR2 FQNEAQ (reference sequence). This CDR3 is CASTATGRSPLHF. The CDR3 DNA, read in part, is TGTGCCAGTACCGCGACAGGGCGGTCACCC.

The covered CDR3 bases are TGCGCCAGCGAAAGGGACAGGAAGCACAATGAG. It encodes CASERDRKHNE. The full CDR3 reads CASERDRKHNEQFF. This rearrangement joins TRBV10-1 to TRBJ2-1, with 8 bases that match TRBD1. Read coverage stops 3 residues before the CDR3 terminus; the germline J gene supplies the remainder. This CDR3 region has 14 residues. Losses at the gene ends were 8 bases for V and 5 bases for J; bases not matched to a gene: 8. Germline V gene data show CDR1 as WNHNN and CDR2 as SYGVQD (reference sequence).

This clone was detected only a few times. The read falls 3 residues short of the CDR3 end, and the missing part is taken from the germline J gene. The genes are TRBV19 and TRBJ2-3; D perhaps matches TRBD1 (6 bases). CDR1 is LNHDA and CDR2 is SQIVND in the germline V gene (reference sequence). V was pared by 11 bases and J by 4 bases, with 16 bases between. The CDR3 runs to 13 residues. CDR3 region: CAGAYSGADTQYF. The DNA read from the CDR3 is TGTGCCGGGGCTTACTCAGGGGCAGATACG.

By sample fraction, this clone is medium-sized. The read stops 3 residues short of the end of the CDR3; the missing end is completed from the germline J gene. The chain carries TRBV19 and TRBJ2-7; TRBD1 is a possible D gene (6 bases). The germline V gene encodes CDR1 LNHDA and CDR2 SQIVND (reference sequence). Trimming took off 6 bases at V and 3 bases at J, with 9 bases between the two ends. The CDR3 has 12 amino acids. CDR3 bases read: TGTGCCAGTAGGAACAGGGACTACGAG. Translation: CASRNRDYE. The whole CDR3 region reads CASRNRDYEQYF.

Of note for this clone: The missing CDR3 end, 3 residues past where the read stops, is filled in from the germline J gene. V usage is TRBV19 and J usage is TRBJ2-1; no firm D call. Germline V lookup: CDR1 LNHDA, CDR2 SQIVND (reference sequence). This CDR3 spans 11 amino acids. V lost 4 bases to trimming and J lost 9 bases, with 7 bases between them. The CDR3 sequence: CASSRWAEQFF. The sequenced CDR3 bases are TGTGCCAGTAGTAGATGGGCTGAG.